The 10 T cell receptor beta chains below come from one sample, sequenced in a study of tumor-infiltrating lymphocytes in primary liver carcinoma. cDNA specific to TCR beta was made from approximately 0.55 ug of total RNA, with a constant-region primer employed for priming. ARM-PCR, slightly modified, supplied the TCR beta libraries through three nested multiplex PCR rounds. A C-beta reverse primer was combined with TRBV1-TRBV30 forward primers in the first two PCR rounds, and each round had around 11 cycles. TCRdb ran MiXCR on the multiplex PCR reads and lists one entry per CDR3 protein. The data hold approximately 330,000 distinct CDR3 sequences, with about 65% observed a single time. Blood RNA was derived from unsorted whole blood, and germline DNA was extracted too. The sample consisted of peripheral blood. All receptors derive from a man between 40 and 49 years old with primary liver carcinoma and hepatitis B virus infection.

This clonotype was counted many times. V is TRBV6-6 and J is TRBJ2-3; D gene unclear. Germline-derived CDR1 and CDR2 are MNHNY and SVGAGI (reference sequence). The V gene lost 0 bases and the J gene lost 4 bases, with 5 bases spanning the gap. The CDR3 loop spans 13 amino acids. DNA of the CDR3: TGTGCCAGCAGTTACTCGAGTTCAGATACGCAGTATTTT. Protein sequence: CASSYSSSDTQYF.

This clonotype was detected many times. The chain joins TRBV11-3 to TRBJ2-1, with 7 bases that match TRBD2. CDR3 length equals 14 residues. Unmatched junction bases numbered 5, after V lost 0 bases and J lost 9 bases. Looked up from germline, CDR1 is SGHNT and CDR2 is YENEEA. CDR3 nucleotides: TGTGCCAGCAGCTTAGAGCGGGAGTGGGCTGAGCAGTTCTTC. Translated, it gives CASSLEREWAEQFF.

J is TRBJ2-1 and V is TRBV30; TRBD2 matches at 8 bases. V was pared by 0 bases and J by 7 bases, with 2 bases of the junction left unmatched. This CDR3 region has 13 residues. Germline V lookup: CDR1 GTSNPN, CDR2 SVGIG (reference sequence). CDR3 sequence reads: CAWSVQRENEQFF. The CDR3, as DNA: TGTGCCTGGAGTGTACAGCGGGAGAATGAGCAGTTCTTC.

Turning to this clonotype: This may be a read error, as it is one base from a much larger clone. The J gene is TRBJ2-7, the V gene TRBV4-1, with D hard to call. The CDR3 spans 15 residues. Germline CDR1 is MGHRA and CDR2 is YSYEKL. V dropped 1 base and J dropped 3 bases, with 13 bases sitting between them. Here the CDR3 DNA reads TGCGCCAGCAGCCAAGCGAGAGAATGGGGCTACGAGCAGTACTTC. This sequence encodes CASSQAREWGYEQYF.

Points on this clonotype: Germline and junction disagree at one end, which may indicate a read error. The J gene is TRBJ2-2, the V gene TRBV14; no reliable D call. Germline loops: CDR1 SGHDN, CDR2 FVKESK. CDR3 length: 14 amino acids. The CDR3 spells CVSSQTVDTGELFF. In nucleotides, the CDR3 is TGTGTCAGCAGCCAAACAGTAGACACCGGGGAGCTGTTTTTT.

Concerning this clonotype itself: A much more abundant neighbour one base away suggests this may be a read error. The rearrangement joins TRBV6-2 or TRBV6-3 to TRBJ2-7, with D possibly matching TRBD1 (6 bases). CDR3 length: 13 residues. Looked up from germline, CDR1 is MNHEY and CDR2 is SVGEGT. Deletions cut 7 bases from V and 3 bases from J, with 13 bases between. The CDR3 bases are TGTGCCAGCAACCCCGGACAGCTCTACGAGCAGTACTTC. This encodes CASNPGQLYEQYF.

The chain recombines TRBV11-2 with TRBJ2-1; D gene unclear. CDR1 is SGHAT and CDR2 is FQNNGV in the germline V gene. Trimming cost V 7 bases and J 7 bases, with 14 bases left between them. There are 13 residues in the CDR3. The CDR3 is CASTLTEKNEQFF. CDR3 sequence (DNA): TGTGCCAGCACCCTGACGGAGAAAAATGAGCAGTTCTTC.

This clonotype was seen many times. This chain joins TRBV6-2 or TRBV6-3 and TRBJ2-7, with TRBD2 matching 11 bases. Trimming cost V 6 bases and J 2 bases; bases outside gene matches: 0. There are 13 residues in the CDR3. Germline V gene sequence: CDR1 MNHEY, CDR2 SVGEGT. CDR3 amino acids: CASRTSGAYEQYF. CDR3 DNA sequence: TGTGCCAGCAGGACTAGCGGGGCCTACGAGCAGTACTTC.

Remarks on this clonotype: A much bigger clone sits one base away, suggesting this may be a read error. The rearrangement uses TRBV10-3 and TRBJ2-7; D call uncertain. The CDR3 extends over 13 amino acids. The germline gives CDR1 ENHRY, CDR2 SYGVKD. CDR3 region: CAFSYSGDDEQYF. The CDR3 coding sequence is TGTGCCTTCAGTTATTCCGGTGACGACGAGCAGTACTTC.

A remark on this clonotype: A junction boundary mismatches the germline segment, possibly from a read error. The DNA for the CDR3 is TGTGCCAGCGGTTACTCGACCAGGACTAGCGGAGCCTACGAGCAATACTTC. As protein: CASGYSTRTSGAYEQYF. This chain joins TRBV6-5 and TRBJ2-7, with 10 bases identical to TRBD2. Germline V gives CDR1 MNHEY, CDR2 SVGAGI. The length of the CDR3 is 17 residues.